These T cell receptor beta chains were read from a single sample in a study of molecular identifiers for immune sequencing clone quantification. TCRdb fed the PCR reads into MiXCR, producing one record per CDR3 protein. The repertoire has about 330,000 distinct CDR3 sequences, roughly a quarter of them found once; the top ten carry roughly 0.7%. Specimen: naive CD8+ T cells from blood, with Jurkat cell RNA spiked in. The receptors were gathered from a human donor in good health. Some libraries in this study had Jurkat cell RNA spiked in. Both conserved end residues are part of each CDR3. Fields, in order: V gene, J gene, D gene, clone size, CDR3 protein, CDR3 DNA. The D gene is left open where the match is weak. Clone size is given for some rows only: seen once, a few or many times, or a class if the clone is expanded.

V: TRBV28; J: TRBJ2-7; D: NA; size: NA; CDR3: CASTVGHEQYF; DNA: TGTGCCAGCACTGTAGGCCACGAGCAGTACTTC
V: TRBV4-1; J: TRBJ2-5; D: NA; size: NA; CDR3: CASSQVLGLQETQYF; DNA: TGCGCCAGCAGCCAAGTCCTCGGTCTCCAAGAGACCCAGTACTTC
V: TRBV28; J: TRBJ1-1; D: NA; size: many; CDR3: CASSLLDTHRDTEAFF; DNA: TGTGCCAGCAGTTTATTAGACACCCACCGGGACACTGAAGCTTTCTTT
V: TRBV7-9; J: TRBJ2-5; D: NA; size: many; CDR3: CASSRFTEETQYF; DNA: TGTGCCAGCAGCCGCTTCACCGAAGAGACCCAGTACTTC
V: TRBV19; J: TRBJ1-5; D: NA; size: many; CDR3: CASSSQGNSNQPQHF; DNA: TGTGCCAGTAGTTCCCAGGGTAATAGCAATCAGCCCCAGCATTTT
V: TRBV4-1; J: TRBJ2-2; D: NA; size: many; CDR3: CASSQDSIRGRTGELFF; DNA: TGCGCCAGCAGCCAAGATTCGATTAGGGGTCGGACCGGGGAGCTGTTTTTT
V: TRBV4-1; J: TRBJ1-2; D: TRBD1; size: NA; CDR3: CASSGAGGDGYTF; DNA: TGCGCCAGCAGCGGAGCAGGGGGCGATGGCTACACCTTC
V: TRBV4-1; J: TRBJ2-5; D: NA; size: few; CDR3: CASSQGSGRQETQYF; DNA: TGCGCCAGCAGCCAAGGAAGCGGGCGGCAAGAGACCCAGTACTTC
V: TRBV5-6; J: TRBJ2-5; D: TRBD1; size: NA; CDR3: CASSLRGTVEPQYF; DNA: TGTGCCAGCAGCTTGAGGGGGACAGTAGAGCCCCAGTACTTC
V: TRBV29-1; J: TRBJ1-1; D: NA; size: once; CDR3: CSADKDEALF; DNA: TGCAGCGCTGACAAAGATGAAGCTCTCTTT
V: TRBV7-9; J: TRBJ1-1; D: NA; size: NA; CDR3: CASRSGPTEGPEAFF; DNA: TGTGCCAGCAGGTCTGGGCCTACAGAGGGCCCTGAAGCTTTCTTT
V: TRBV7-9; J: TRBJ2-7; D: TRBD1; size: many; CDR3: CASALTGTEYEQYF; DNA: TGTGCCAGCGCACTTACCGGGACAGAGTACGAGCAGTACTTC
V: TRBV29-1; J: TRBJ2-3; D: NA; size: many; CDR3: CSAESTDTQYF; DNA: TGCAGTGCGGAGAGCACAGATACGCAGTATTTT
V: TRBV5-4; J: TRBJ2-5; D: TRBD1; size: many; CDR3: CASSPDRHETQYF; DNA: TGTGCCAGCAGTCCGGACAGGCACGAGACCCAGTACTTC
V: TRBV28; J: TRBJ2-2; D: NA; size: NA; CDR3: CASSPRAGSPGELFF; DNA: TGTGCCAGCAGTCCCCGCGCGGGGTCCCCCGGGGAGCTGTTTTTT
V: TRBV27; J: TRBJ2-1; D: NA; size: NA; CDR3: CASSPIPADYNEQSF; DNA: TGTGCCAGCAGTCCCATCCCCGCAGATTACAATGAGCAGTCCTTC
V: TRBV4-3; J: TRBJ2-5; D: NA; size: NA; CDR3: CASSQDRQKKAPQYF; DNA: TGCGCCAGCAGCCAAGATCGACAGAAGAAAGCGCCCCAGTACTTC
V: TRBV25-1; J: TRBJ1-1; D: NA; size: many; CDR3: CASSEGKEAFF; DNA: TGTGCCAGCAGTGAAGGCAAGGAAGCTTTCTTT
V: TRBV12-3/TRBV12-4; J: TRBJ1-2; D: NA; size: many; CDR3: CASSVRPPNYGYTF; DNA: TGTGCCAGCAGTGTTAGACCGCCGAACTATGGCTACACCTTC
V: TRBV28; J: TRBJ2-7; D: NA; size: many; CDR3: CASSNRVAPYEQYF; DNA: TGTGCCAGCAGCAACAGGGTGGCCCCGTACGAGCAGTACTTC
V: TRBV25-1; J: TRBJ2-2; D: NA; size: NA; CDR3: CASSDPAQGSTGELFF; DNA: TGTGCCAGCAGTGACCCCGCACAGGGAAGCACCGGGGAGCTGTTTTTT
V: TRBV14; J: TRBJ2-6; D: NA; size: NA; CDR3: CASSQVGGILGANVLTF; DNA: TGTGCCAGCAGCCAAGTAGGGGGGATCCTTGGGGCCAACGTCCTGACTTTC
V: TRBV24-1; J: TRBJ2-1; D: NA; size: NA; CDR3: CATSDLTGTKERWFF; DNA: TGTGCCACCAGTGATTTGACCGGGACCAAGGAAAGGTGGTTCTTC
V: TRBV12-3/TRBV12-4; J: TRBJ1-2; D: NA; size: NA; CDR3: CASSFSGGYTF; DNA: TGTGCCAGCAGTTTCAGTGGTGGCTACACCTTC
V: TRBV5-4; J: TRBJ1-1; D: NA; size: many; CDR3: CASSLVLGIGTEAFF; DNA: TGTGCCAGCAGCTTGGTTTTAGGGATAGGGACTGAAGCTTTCTTT
V: TRBV7-6; J: TRBJ2-3; D: TRBD2; size: few; CDR3: CASSLGPGLAGTLTDTQYF; DNA: TGTGCCAGCAGCTTAGGACCGGGACTAGCGGGGACCTTGACAGATACGCAGTATTTT
V: TRBV24-1; J: TRBJ1-1; D: NA; size: NA; CDR3: CATSSGTPGVGFF; DNA: TGTGCCACCAGCTCCGGGACCCCCGGAGTAGGGTTCTTT